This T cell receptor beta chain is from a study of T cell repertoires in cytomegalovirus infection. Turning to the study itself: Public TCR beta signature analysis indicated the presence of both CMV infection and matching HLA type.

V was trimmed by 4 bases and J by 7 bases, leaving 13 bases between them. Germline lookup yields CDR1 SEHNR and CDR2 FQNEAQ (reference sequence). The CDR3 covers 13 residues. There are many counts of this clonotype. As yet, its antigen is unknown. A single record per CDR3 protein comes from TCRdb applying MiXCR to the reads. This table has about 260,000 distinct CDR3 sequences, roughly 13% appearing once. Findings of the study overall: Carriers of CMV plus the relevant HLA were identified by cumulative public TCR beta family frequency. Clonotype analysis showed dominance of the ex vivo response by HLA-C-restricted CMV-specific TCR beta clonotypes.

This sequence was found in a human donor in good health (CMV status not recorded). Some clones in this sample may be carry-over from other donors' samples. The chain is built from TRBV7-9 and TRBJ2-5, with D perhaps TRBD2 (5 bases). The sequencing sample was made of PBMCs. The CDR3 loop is CASSSGLRGTQYF. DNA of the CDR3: TGTGCCAGCAGCTCAGGACTCCGCGGGACCCAGTACTTC.